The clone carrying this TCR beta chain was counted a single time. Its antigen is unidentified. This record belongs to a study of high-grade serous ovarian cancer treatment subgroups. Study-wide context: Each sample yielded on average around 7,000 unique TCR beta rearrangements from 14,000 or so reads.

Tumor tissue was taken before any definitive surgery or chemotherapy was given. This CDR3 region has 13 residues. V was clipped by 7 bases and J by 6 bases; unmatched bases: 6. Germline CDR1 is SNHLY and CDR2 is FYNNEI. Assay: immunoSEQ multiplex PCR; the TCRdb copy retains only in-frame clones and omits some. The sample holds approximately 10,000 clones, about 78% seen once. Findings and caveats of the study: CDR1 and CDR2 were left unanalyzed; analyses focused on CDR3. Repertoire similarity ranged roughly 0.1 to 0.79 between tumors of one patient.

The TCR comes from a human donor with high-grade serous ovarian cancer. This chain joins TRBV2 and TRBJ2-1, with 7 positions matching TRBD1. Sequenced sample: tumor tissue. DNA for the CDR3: TGTGCCAGCAAGGGGACAGCCTTCAATGAGCAGTTCTTC. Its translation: CASKGTAFNEQFF.